Presented here are 10 T cell receptor beta chains from one specimen sequenced in a study of OX40 agonist ivuxolimab in advanced cancers. The table came from immunoSEQ multiplex PCR; TCRdb's copy has only in-frame clones and leaves some out. The data contain roughly 56,000 clones, roughly 81% of them seen just once; the ten biggest clones take up 4% to 5%. This sample comprised CD4+ or CD8+ T cells sorted from blood, obtained in a trial of the OX40 agonist ivuxolimab. These receptors all come from an adult with an advanced solid tumor such as melanoma, head and neck, liver or kidney cancer.

The gene calls are TRBV13 and TRBJ1-2; 8 bases match TRBD1. This CDR3 has 13 residues. The V gene end was trimmed by 1 base and the J gene end by 6 bases; junction bases not matched to a gene: 1. The germline V gene has CDR1 PRHDT and CDR2 FYEKMQ (reference sequence). The CDR3 nucleotides read TGTGCCAGCAGCTTAGACAGGGGGGATGGCTACACCTTC. Translated: CASSLDRGDGYTF.

The chain employs TRBV23-1 and TRBJ1-3; D remains unclear. Being an ORF, TRBV23-1 has a function that is uncertain. This CDR3 has 15 residues. V dropped 4 bases and J dropped 0 bases, with 10 bases sitting between them. The CDR3 here is CASSRHIDSGNTIYF. The CDR3 DNA reads TGCGCCAGCAGTCGCCACATTGACTCTGGAAACACCATATATTTT.

This chain uses TRBV7-2 with TRBJ2-7; D is perhaps TRBD2 (5 bases). Germline-derived CDR1 and CDR2 are SGHTA and FQGNSA. CDR3 length: 15 amino acids. The ends were cut back, 0 bases at V and 5 bases at J, with 14 bases in the middle. The CDR3 loop reads CASSLAKSGYNEQYF. Here the CDR3 DNA reads TGTGCCAGCAGCTTAGCGAAGAGCGGATATAACGAGCAGTACTTC.

The chain links TRBV28 to TRBJ2-7; D is ambiguous. This CDR3 contains 11 residues. Trimming removed 10 bases at V and 5 bases at J, with 12 bases between. Germline V gene sequence: CDR1 MDHEN, CDR2 SYDVKM. The CDR3 loop is CATRMYNEQYF. The CDR3 nucleotides read TGTGCCACTCGCATGTATAACGAGCAGTACTTC.

A single count supports this clone. The chain carries TRBV5-4 and TRBJ2-3, with 7 bases aligning to TRBD1. This CDR3 contains 13 residues. Germline values: CDR1 SGHNT, CDR2 YYREEE (reference sequence). V trimming: 4 bases; J trimming: 4 bases; junction bases outside the gene matches: 3. For the CDR3, the DNA is TGTGCCAGCAGCCGGACAGGCGCAGATACGCAGTATTTT. It codes for CASSRTGADTQYF.

The J gene is TRBJ2-7, the V gene TRBV5-4; TRBD2 matches 10 bases. CDR3 length: 16 amino acids. Germline values: CDR1 SGHNT, CDR2 YYREEE (reference sequence). The V segment lost 3 bases and the J segment 6 bases; nucleotides outside the gene matches: 12. CDR3 amino acids: CASSSLTLAGVREQYF. The CDR3 region has the DNA TGTGCCAGCAGCTCGCTCACTCTAGCGGGAGTGCGCGAGCAGTACTTC.

The chain carries TRBV7-8 and TRBJ2-1; the D gene could be TRBD1 or TRBD2 (5 bases each). The germline CDR1 and CDR2 sequences are SGHVS and FQNEAQ. Trimming took 6 bases from V and 7 from J, leaving 19 bases between them. CDR3 size: 15 residues. DNA for the CDR3: TGTGCCAGCAGTATGAACCGGGACCCGTTGAATGAGCAGTTCTTC. Translation gives CASSMNRDPLNEQFF.

The chain carries TRBV28 and TRBJ2-1; D may be TRBD2 (7 bases). The germline V gene encodes CDR1 MDHEN and CDR2 SYDVKM. Trimming left V 3 bases short and J 2 bases short, with 11 bases between. This CDR3 is 15 amino acids long. The CDR3 region is CASSFGGRTYNEQFF. CDR3 nucleotides: TGTGCCAGCAGTTTCGGGGGGCGTACCTACAATGAGCAGTTCTTC.

The chain combines TRBV6-5 with TRBJ1-1, with a tentative D call TRBD1 (5 bases). V was shortened by 6 bases and J by 8 bases, with 10 bases between the two germline ends. The germline gives CDR1 MNHEY, CDR2 SVGAGI. CDR3 length: 11 amino acids. CDR3 nucleotides: TGTGCCAGCAGACACAGGAAGGAAGCTTTCTTT. Its protein is CASRHRKEAFF.

The chain has TRBV11-2 and TRBJ1-3; D not certain. CDR3 length equals 13 residues. V was trimmed by 6 bases and J by 0 bases, leaving 6 bases between them. The germline CDR1 and CDR2 sequences are SGHAT and FQNNGV. CDR3 sequence (DNA): TGTGCCAGCAGAGACACCTCTGGAAACACCATATATTTT. Its translation: CASRDTSGNTIYF.